The 29 T cell receptor beta chains listed next were all sequenced from one sample in a study of cytomegalovirus exposure and HLA in healthy donors. Only in-frame clones appear in the TCRdb table, and some are missing; sequencing was by immunoSEQ multiplex PCR. The sample yields fewer than 200,000 clones, more than 80% seen once. Source material: PBMCs. The origin of the receptors is a woman aged 18-29 years in good health and CMV-seropositive.

The V and J genes are TRBV28 and TRBJ2-7; 8 nucleotides line up with TRBD1. Trimming removed 2 bases from V and 4 bases from J; junction bases left unmatched: 4. The CDR3 extends over 14 amino acids. Germline CDR1 is MDHEN and CDR2 is SYDVKM. CDR3 nucleotide sequence: TGTGCCAGCAGTTTAGGGACAGGAGAGTACGAGCAGTACTTC. Translated, it gives CASSLGTGEYEQYF.

This chain connects TRBV2 to TRBJ1-5; D is ambiguous. Germline V gives CDR1 SNHLY, CDR2 FYNNEI. V was trimmed by 6 bases and J by 4 bases, leaving 16 bases between them. This CDR3 comprises 15 residues. CDR3 region: CASRDNGIGNQPQHF. CDR3 nucleotide sequence: TGTGCCAGCAGAGATAACGGGATTGGGAATCAGCCCCAGCATTTT.

The chain employs TRBV4-2 and TRBJ2-3; 7 bases are shared with TRBD2. Germline V gene data show CDR1 as LGHNA and CDR2 as YNFKEQ. The CDR3 consists of 15 residues. V was clipped by 4 bases and J by 1 base; unmatched bases: 5. The CDR3 DNA reads TGTGCCAGCAGCCCCCATCGGGGGGGCACAGATACGCAGTATTTT. It translates to CASSPHRGGTDTQYF.

V gene TRBV2 combines with J gene TRBJ2-2, with no clear D. The germline gives CDR1 SNHLY, CDR2 FYNNEI. This CDR3 is 14 amino acids long. V dropped 10 bases and J dropped 1 base, with 13 bases sitting between them. The CDR3 DNA sequence: TGTGCCACCCAAACTGTACGGAACACCGGGGAGCTGTTTTTT. As protein: CATQTVRNTGELFF.

CDR3 sequence (DNA): TGTGCCAGCAGTGACCCGGTAGCTGGGAGTAACACTGAAGCTTTCTTT. This sequence encodes CASSDPVAGSNTEAFF. The chain combines TRBV2 with TRBJ1-1; D gene uncertain. The CDR3 is made up of 16 amino acids. V gave up 3 bases and J gave up 2 bases, with 16 bases separating them. The germline V gene encodes CDR1 SNHLY and CDR2 FYNNEI.

The chain is built from TRBV7-9 and TRBJ2-3, with TRBD2 identical over 9 bases. Germline CDR1 and CDR2: SEHNR and FQNEAQ (reference sequence). CDR3 size: 18 residues. V shed 5 bases and J 2 bases; nucleotides not matched to a gene: 14. The CDR3 spells CASSPSSGERGDTDTQYF. DNA of the CDR3: TGTGCCAGCAGCCCCAGTAGTGGGGAGCGGGGGGACACAGATACGCAGTATTTT.

CDR3 DNA: TGTGCCAGCAGCTTAAGGGACAGGGGTTTCACAGATACGCAGTATTTT. It is translated as CASSLRDRGFTDTQYF. This chain connects TRBV7-3 to TRBJ2-3; 10 bases agree with TRBD1. This CDR3 is 16 amino acids long. CDR1 and CDR2 (germline): SGHTA, FQGTGA. J lost 2 bases, V lost 1 base, and 3 bases had no gene match.

There are a few counts of this clone. The chain joins TRBV14 to TRBJ1-1; TRBD1 agrees at 7 bases. The CDR3 covers 17 residues. Unmatched junction bases numbered 13, after V lost 2 bases and J lost 4 bases. The germline V gene encodes CDR1 SGHDN and CDR2 FVKESK. The CDR3 nucleotides read TGTGCCAGCAGCCAATCTCATTTCCGGGCAGGGGGCACTGAAGCTTTCTTT. Protein product: CASSQSHFRAGGTEAFF.

The chain employs TRBV4-2 and TRBJ2-7; 8 bases agree with TRBD2. This CDR3 spans 14 amino acids. V was clipped by 2 bases and J by 2 bases; unmatched bases: 2. Germline CDR1 reads LGHNA; CDR2 reads YNFKEQ. CDR3 DNA sequence: TGTGCCAGCAGCCAACGGCGGGAGGCCTACGAGCAGTACTTC. This translates into CASSQRREAYEQYF.

This chain links TRBV15 with TRBJ1-2; 7 bases line up with TRBD1. Germline trimming cut 1 base from V and 0 bases from J; bases unmatched to any gene: 8. Per germline, CDR1 LNHNV and CDR2 YYDKDF (reference sequence). The CDR3 length is 17 residues. The CDR3 DNA follows: TGTGCCACCAGCAGAGGCCGGGACAGTGAAGCTAACTATGGCTACACCTTC. It is translated as CATSRGRDSEANYGYTF.

This clone appeared a single time. V gene TRBV7-3 combines with J gene TRBJ1-2; D call uncertain. CDR3 length equals 15 residues. Germline V gene lookup returns CDR1 SGHTA and CDR2 FQGTGA. V was shortened by 0 bases and J by 2 bases, with 10 bases between the two germline ends. The CDR3 bases are TGTGCCAGCAGCTTAACAGGAGACGACAACTATGGCTACACCTTC. This translates into CASSLTGDDNYGYTF.

V usage is TRBV7-6 and J usage is TRBJ2-7; 7 nucleotides agree with TRBD1. This CDR3 spans 13 amino acids. The V segment lost 5 bases and the J segment 6 bases; nucleotides outside the gene matches: 7. Germline V lookup: CDR1 SGHVS, CDR2 FNYEAQ. The CDR3 sequence is CASSLDRTREQYF. The CDR3 region has the DNA TGTGCCAGCAGCCTGGACAGGACTCGCGAGCAGTACTTC.

The V gene is TRBV6-1, the J gene TRBJ1-1, with D perhaps TRBD1 (5 bases). Trimming cost V 7 bases and J 5 bases, with 20 bases left between them. CDR3 length: 15 amino acids. Germline V CDR1 and CDR2: MNHNS, SASEGT. Here the CDR3 reads CASTLMGGENTEAFF. CDR3 bases: TGTGCCAGCACTTTAATGGGAGGGGAGAATACTGAAGCTTTCTTT.

This chain connects TRBV4-2 to TRBJ2-1; 11 bases are a match to TRBD1. The CDR3 is made up of 14 amino acids. CDR1 and CDR2 from the germline V gene are LGHNA and YNFKEQ. Losses at the gene ends were 6 bases for V and 7 bases for J; bases not matched to a gene: 5. The CDR3 is CASSGQGAGNEQFF. CDR3 DNA sequence: TGTGCCAGCAGTGGACAGGGGGCGGGGAATGAGCAGTTCTTC.

The CDR3 protein is CASSRGGSQTQYF. As DNA, the CDR3 is TGCGCCAGCAGCCGCGGAGGAAGCCAGACCCAGTACTTC. This sequence joins TRBV5-1 and TRBJ2-5, with D perhaps TRBD2 (5 bases). Trimming pared 4 bases from V and 6 bases from J, leaving 13 bases between. The CDR3 is 13 amino acids. CDR1 is SGHRS, CDR2 YFSETQ, per germline.

V and J are TRBV10-1 and TRBJ2-3; 8 bases are a match to TRBD2. The CDR3 extends over 14 amino acids. Trimming at V came to 6 bases and at J to 4 bases, leaving 6 bases not matched to a gene. Germline CDR1 reads WNHNN; CDR2 reads SYGVQD (reference sequence). DNA of the CDR3: TGCGCCAGCAGGTCGGGGGGGGAGGCAGATACGCAGTATTTT. It yields the protein CASRSGGEADTQYF.

The chain has TRBV28 and TRBJ2-7, with D maybe TRBD2 (7 bases). V shed 5 bases and J shed 2 bases, with 10 bases lying between them. Germline V CDR1 and CDR2: MDHEN, SYDVKM. The CDR3 sequence is 13 residues long. CDR3 loop: CASSQGGAYEQYF. The DNA of the CDR3 is TGTGCCAGCAGTCAAGGGGGGGCCTACGAGCAGTACTTC.

The chain is built from TRBV6-1 and TRBJ1-1; no clear D. CDR3 size: 14 residues. V shed 2 bases and J shed 7 bases, with 14 bases lying between them. The germline CDR1 and CDR2 sequences are MNHNS and SASEGT. The CDR3 bases are TGTGCCAGCAGTGAACTGGAGGTTTTGTTTGAAGCTTTCTTT. It translates to CASSELEVLFEAFF.

The chain is built from TRBV5-1 and TRBJ2-1, with D maybe TRBD2 (5 bases). This CDR3 region has 18 residues. V was clipped by 3 bases and J by 5 bases, with 24 bases between them. The germline CDR1 and CDR2 sequences are SGHRS and YFSETQ. The CDR3 DNA is TGCGCCAGCAGCTCCGACCGCCTACAGCGAGGGTTGGACAATGAGCAGTTCTTC. It encodes CASSSDRLQRGLDNEQFF.

The chain is built from TRBV7-9 and TRBJ2-1, with 9 bases aligning to TRBD2. J was trimmed by 0 bases and V by 2 bases; bases with no gene match: 5. The CDR3 runs to 17 residues. CDR1 and CDR2 (germline): SEHNR, FQNEAQ (reference sequence). CDR3: CASSLWGSGSSYNEQFF. The CDR3 DNA reads as TGTGCCAGCAGCTTATGGGGTAGCGGGAGCTCCTACAATGAGCAGTTCTTC.

The rearrangement uses TRBV9 and TRBJ2-5; 10 bases match TRBD2. The CDR3 sequence is 17 residues long. Germline V gives CDR1 SGDLS, CDR2 YYNGEE. The V and J ends lost 1 base and 1 base, in that order; junction bases with no gene match: 7. The CDR3 loop reads CASSVSGSGRVQETQYF. The CDR3 bases are TGTGCCAGCAGCGTAAGCGGGAGCGGGAGGGTCCAAGAGACCCAGTACTTC.

V gene TRBV7-2 combines with J gene TRBJ2-7; D is undetermined. The germline V gene has CDR1 SGHTA and CDR2 FQGNSA. The CDR3 is made up of 11 amino acids. Trimming removed 7 bases at V and 0 bases at J, with 4 bases between. For the CDR3, the DNA is TGTGCCAGCACCAGCTCCTACGAGCAGTACTTC. Translating it yields CASTSSYEQYF.

The rearrangement links TRBV6-5 to TRBJ1-5, with D hard to call. CDR1 is MNHEY and CDR2 is SVGAGI in the germline V gene. Trimming removed 6 bases at V and 0 bases at J, with 6 bases between. The CDR3 has 13 amino acids. The CDR3 loop is CASRIDSNQPQHF. DNA for the CDR3: TGTGCCAGCAGGATAGATAGCAATCAGCCCCAGCATTTT.

This clone was found a few times. The V gene is TRBV6-4, the J gene TRBJ2-2; 7 nucleotides align to TRBD1. The CDR3 runs 16 residues. The V and J ends lost 2 bases and 0 bases, in that order; junction bases with no gene match: 3. Germline V gene data show CDR1 as MRHNA and CDR2 as SNTAGT. The CDR3 region is CASSDGTAANTGELFF. The CDR3 coding sequence is TGTGCCAGCAGTGACGGGACAGCAGCGAACACCGGGGAGCTGTTTTTT.

This chain uses TRBV30 with TRBJ1-2; D is unresolved. The ends were cut back, 2 bases at V and 3 bases at J, with 10 bases in the middle. The CDR3 runs 13 residues. The germline V gene encodes CDR1 GTSNPN and CDR2 SVGIG (reference sequence). CDR3 DNA: TGTGCCTGGAGTACGTGGCCCCACTATGGCTACACCTTC. Its translation: CAWSTWPHYGYTF.

V and J are TRBV5-4 and TRBJ1-1; D possibly corresponds to TRBD1 (6 bases). The V end was cut by 5 bases, the J end by 0 bases, with 17 bases between. CDR1 is SGHNT and CDR2 is YYREEE in the germline V gene (reference sequence). The CDR3 is 16 amino acids. CDR3 nucleotides: TGTGCCAGCAGGCCCGGTGGGGGCCTCATGAACACTGAAGCTTTCTTT. This translates into CASRPGGGLMNTEAFF.

The CDR3 DNA follows: TGTGCCAGCAGTGAAGCGGGGACTAGCGGGATTAGGGGCTACGAGCAGTACTTC. Its translation: CASSEAGTSGIRGYEQYF. The V and J genes are TRBV6-1 and TRBJ2-7; 13 nucleotides align to TRBD2. Unmatched junction bases numbered 8, after V lost 0 bases and J lost 3 bases. From germline, CDR1 is MNHNS and CDR2 SASEGT. CDR3 size: 18 residues.

The V and J genes are TRBV27 and TRBJ2-4; D perhaps matches TRBD2 (5 bases). Between the trimmed V and J ends, which lost 2 bases and 5 bases, there was a span of 10 bases. Germline V gene sequence: CDR1 MNHEY, CDR2 SMNVEV (reference sequence). The CDR3 contains 14 residues. CDR3 in DNA: TGTGCCAGCAGTTTACGGGGATCCCAAAACATTCAGTACTTC. Translated: CASSLRGSQNIQYF.

This rearrangement joins TRBV6-1 to TRBJ1-3; TRBD1 aligns across 7 bases. V trimming: 4 bases; J trimming: 1 base; junction bases outside the gene matches: 7. The CDR3 runs to 16 residues. Germline V CDR1 and CDR2: MNHNS, SASEGT. CDR3 protein: CASSATGILSGNTIYF. CDR3 coding DNA: TGTGCCAGCAGTGCGACAGGGATCTTGTCTGGAAACACCATATATTTT.